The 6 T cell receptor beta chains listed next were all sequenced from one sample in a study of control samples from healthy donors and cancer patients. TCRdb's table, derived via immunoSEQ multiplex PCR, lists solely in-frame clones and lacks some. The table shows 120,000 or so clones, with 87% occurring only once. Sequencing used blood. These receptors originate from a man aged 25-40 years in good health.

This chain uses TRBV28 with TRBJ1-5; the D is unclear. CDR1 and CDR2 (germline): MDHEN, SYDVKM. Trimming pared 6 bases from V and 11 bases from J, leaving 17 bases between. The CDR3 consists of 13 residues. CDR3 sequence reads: CASSGEDPGAQHF. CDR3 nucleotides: TGTGCCAGCAGCGGTGAGGACCCCGGGGCCCAGCATTTT.

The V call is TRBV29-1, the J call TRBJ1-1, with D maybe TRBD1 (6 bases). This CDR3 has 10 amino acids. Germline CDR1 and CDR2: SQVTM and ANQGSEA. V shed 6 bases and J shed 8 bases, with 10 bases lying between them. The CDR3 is CSVNTGEAFF. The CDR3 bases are TGCAGCGTGAATACAGGGGAAGCTTTCTTT.

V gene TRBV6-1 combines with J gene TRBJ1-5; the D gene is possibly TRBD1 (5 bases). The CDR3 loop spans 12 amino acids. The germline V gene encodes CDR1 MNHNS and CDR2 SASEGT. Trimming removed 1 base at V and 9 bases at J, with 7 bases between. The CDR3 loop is CASSEVRGPQHF. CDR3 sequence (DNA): TGTGCCAGCAGTGAAGTGAGGGGGCCCCAGCATTTT.

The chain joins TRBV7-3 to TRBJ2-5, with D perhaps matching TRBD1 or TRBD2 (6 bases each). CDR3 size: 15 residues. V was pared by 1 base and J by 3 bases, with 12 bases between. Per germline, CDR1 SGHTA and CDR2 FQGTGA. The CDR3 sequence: CASSLRGAAKETQYF. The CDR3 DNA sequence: TGTGCCAGCAGCTTAAGGGGGGCCGCCAAAGAGACCCAGTACTTC.

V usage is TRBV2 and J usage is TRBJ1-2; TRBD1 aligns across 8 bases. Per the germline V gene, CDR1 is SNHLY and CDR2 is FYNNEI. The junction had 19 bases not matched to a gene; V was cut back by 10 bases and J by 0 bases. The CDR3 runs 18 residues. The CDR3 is CATIKESQGANPNYGYTF. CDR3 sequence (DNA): TGTGCCACCATTAAAGAATCCCAGGGGGCGAATCCTAACTATGGCTACACCTTC.

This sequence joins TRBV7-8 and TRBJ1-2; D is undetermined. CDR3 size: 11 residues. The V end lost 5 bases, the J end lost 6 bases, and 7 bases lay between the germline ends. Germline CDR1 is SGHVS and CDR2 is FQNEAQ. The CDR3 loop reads CASSPGDGYTF. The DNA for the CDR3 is TGTGCCAGCAGCCCGGGTGATGGCTACACCTTC.